This T cell receptor (beta chain) derives from a study of glioma-infiltrating T cells after dendritic cell vaccination. Overall study context: Samples are from glioblastoma patients in Phase I and II dendritic cell vaccine trials. Study-level results: Only a small number of patients had complete blood and tumor samples.

No glioblastoma patient carried an isocitrate dehydrogenase mutation. Before vaccination, two weeks after the third vaccination, and at progression, PBMC were collected. Remarks on this clone: Its cognate antigen is unknown.

The assay was immunoSEQ multiplex PCR, and TCRdb's table has in-frame clones only and misses some. The profile shows tens of thousands of clones, under 90% of them singletons. With V trimmed by 4 bases and J by 4 bases, 4 bases remained unmatched. Germline assignment: CDR1 MNHEY and CDR2 SMNVEV (reference sequence). The CDR3 length is 16 residues. This material consisted of blood, taken before dendritic cell vaccination. The TCR comes from a human donor with glioblastoma. The chain has TRBV27 and TRBJ2-1, with 13 bases fitting TRBD2. CDR3 loop: CASSWGLAGPYNEQFF. The DNA for the CDR3 is TGTGCCAGCAGTTGGGGACTAGCGGGACCTTACAATGAGCAGTTCTTC.